Presented here are 25 T cell receptor beta chains from one specimen sequenced in a study of beta chain features in type 1 diabetes. The investigators reverse transcribed all of the isolated RNA, so they sequenced expressed TCRB transcripts. Sequenced by immunoSEQ multiplex PCR; TCRdb stores in-frame clones only, minus some. Altogether more than 15,000 clones are present, 45% to 55% being singletons, with the ten largest covering less than 0.55%. The sample comprised stem cell memory CD4+ T cells from blood. The receptors originated from a woman aged 18-29 years in good health.

In this sample, this clone turned up a few times. The gene calls are TRBV7-9 and TRBJ2-7; 11 bases align to TRBD1. The germline V gene encodes CDR1 SEHNR and CDR2 FQNEAQ (reference sequence). V shed 4 bases, J shed 4 bases, and the junction held 3 bases outside the gene matches. The CDR3 is made up of 14 amino acids. CDR3 residues: CASSWGQGGYEQYF. The CDR3 DNA follows: TGTGCCAGCAGCTGGGGACAGGGGGGATACGAGCAGTACTTC. Combining the CDR3 with reference TRBV7-9 and TRBJ2-7 gives the whole variable domain DTGVSQNPRHKITKRGQNVTFRCDPISEHNRLYWYRQTLGQGPEFLTYFQNEAQLEKSRLLSDRFSAERPKGSFSTLEIQRTEQGDSAMYLCASSWGQGGYEQYFGPGTRLTVT.

This clone has more than one count but fewer than ten. The gene calls are TRBV7-2 and TRBJ2-7; a possible D gene is TRBD2 (6 bases). Germline V gene data show CDR1 as SGHTA and CDR2 as FQGNSA. The CDR3 spans 14 residues. Trimming took 5 bases from V and 1 from J, leaving 12 bases between them. CDR3 bases: TGTGCCAGCAGCCTCAGCGGGTCGTCCTACGAGCAGTACTTC. This sequence encodes CASSLSGSSYEQYF.

In nucleotides, the CDR3 is TGCGCCAGCAGCTTTGGCGGAAACACTAACAATGAGCAGTTCTTC. The encoded protein is CASSFGGNTNNEQFF. The chain carries TRBV5-1 and TRBJ2-1; no definite D call. CDR1 is SGHRS and CDR2 is YFSETQ in the germline V gene. V lost 2 bases to trimming and J lost 5 bases, with 14 bases between them. This CDR3 region has 15 residues.

This sequence joins TRBV6-6 and TRBJ2-7; a possible D gene is TRBD2 (6 bases). Germline CDR1 is MNHNY and CDR2 is SVGAGI (reference sequence). The CDR3 is 16 residues long. V was shortened by 7 bases and J by 1 base, with 20 bases between the two germline ends. The CDR3 DNA reads TGTGCCAGCACGCAGACCGGGGGTCTTCTATCCTACGAGCAGTACTTC. Amino acids: CASTQTGGLLSYEQYF.

This sequence joins TRBV5-1 and TRBJ2-5; perhaps TRBD1 as D (6 bases). V gave up 7 bases and J gave up 0 bases, with 16 bases separating them. Germline V gene lookup returns CDR1 SGHRS and CDR2 YFSETQ. This CDR3 spans 15 amino acids. The CDR3 sequence: CASATQGSNQETQYF. The DNA for the CDR3 is TGCGCCAGCGCCACCCAGGGGAGCAACCAAGAGACCCAGTACTTC.

A few counts support this clone. The J gene is TRBJ2-1, the V gene TRBV9, with 9 bases identical to TRBD2. Unmatched junction bases numbered 8, after V lost 2 bases and J lost 5 bases. CDR3 length: 16 amino acids. CDR1 is SGDLS, CDR2 YYNGEE, per germline. CDR3 amino acids: CASSVVLAGSNNEQFF. The CDR3 DNA sequence: TGTGCCAGCAGCGTTGTCCTAGCGGGAAGTAACAATGAGCAGTTCTTC. Variable domain in full (rest from reference TRBV9 and TRBJ2-1): DSGVTQTPKHLITATGQRVTLRCSPRSGDLSVYWYQQSLDQGLQFLIQYYNGEERAKGNILERFSAQQFPDLHSELNLSSLELGDSALYFCASSVVLAGSNNEQFFGPGTRLTVL.

J is TRBJ2-5 and V is TRBV15, with 8 bases that match TRBD1. V trimming: 0 bases; J trimming: 4 bases; junction bases outside the gene matches: 4. The CDR3 runs 15 residues. CDR1 LNHNV and CDR2 YYDKDF come from the germline V gene (reference sequence). The CDR3 spells CATSRDGTGGETQYF. CDR3 sequence (DNA): TGTGCCACCAGCAGAGATGGGACAGGAGGAGAGACCCAGTACTTC. Full variable domain (rest looked up from reference TRBV15 and TRBJ2-5): DAMVIQNPRYQVTQFGKPVTLSCSQTLNHNVMYWYQQKSSQAPKLLFHYYDKDFNNEADTPDNFQSRRPNTSFCFLDIRSPGLGDTAMYLCATSRDGTGGETQYFGPGTRLLVL.

In regard to this clone: The sample has other DNA sequences that encode this CDR3 too. The chain recombines TRBV7-2 with TRBJ1-1; D possibly corresponds to TRBD1 (6 bases). The CDR3 is 14 amino acids. V shed 5 bases and J shed 6 bases, with 16 bases lying between them. In germline, CDR1 is SGHTA, CDR2 FQGNSA. The CDR3 is CASSLVRWGPEAFF. The CDR3 DNA follows: TGTGCCAGCAGCCTAGTCAGATGGGGGCCTGAAGCTTTCTTT.

Only a few counts were recorded for this clone. The chain has TRBV5-1 and TRBJ1-2, with 9 positions matching TRBD1. The CDR3 consists of 13 residues. With 4 bases clipped from V and 10 bases from J, the junction kept 8 bases outside the gene matches. The germline V gene has CDR1 SGHRS and CDR2 YFSETQ. CDR3 in DNA: TGCGCCAGCAGCCCGGGACAGGGAAACACCTACACCTTC. Amino acid sequence: CASSPGQGNTYTF.

The DNA for the CDR3 is TGTGCCAGCAGTTACCAATTAAACGCAGGGGCCGGGGAGCTGTTTTTT. It specifies CASSYQLNAGAGELFF. J is TRBJ2-2 and V is TRBV6-5, with a weak D call TRBD1 (6 bases). Germline lookup yields CDR1 MNHEY and CDR2 SVGAGI. V shed 2 bases and J shed 6 bases, with 16 bases lying between them. The CDR3 is 16 residues long.

A few counts support this clone. The CDR3 spells CASREGYNQPQHF. CDR3 in DNA: TGTGCCAGCAGGGAGGGCTACAATCAGCCCCAGCATTTT. The J gene is TRBJ1-5, the V gene TRBV6-1; D call uncertain. The CDR3 contains 13 residues. V was cut by 6 bases and J by 3 bases, with 9 bases left in between. Germline V gene sequence: CDR1 MNHNS, CDR2 SASEGT.

This sequence joins TRBV11-2 and TRBJ2-7; 9 positions match TRBD1. This CDR3 is built from 16 residues. Germline CDR1 is SGHAT and CDR2 is FQNNGV. After removal of 6 bases from V and 1 base from J, the junction contained 10 bases not matched to a gene. CDR3 coding DNA: TGTGCCAGCAGGAGAACGCCGGGACAGGGATCCTACGAGCAGTACTTC. It codes for CASRRTPGQGSYEQYF. The variable domain in full, with the rest retrieved from reference TRBV11-2 and TRBJ2-7, is EAGVAQSPRYKIIEKRQSVAFWCNPISGHATLYWYQQILGQGPKLLIQFQNNGVVDDSQLPKDRFSAERLKGVDSTLKIQPAKLEDSAVYLCASRRTPGQGSYEQYFGPGTRLTVT.

This sequence joins TRBV7-2 and TRBJ2-2; D is unclear. CDR3 length equals 15 residues. Trimming pared 5 bases from V and 0 bases from J, leaving 10 bases between. CDR1 and CDR2 from the germline V gene are SGHTA and FQGNSA. The CDR3 loop is CASSTVATNTGELFF. The DNA for the CDR3 is TGTGCCAGCAGCACCGTAGCCACGAACACCGGGGAGCTGTTTTTT.

J is TRBJ1-3 and V is TRBV5-6; tentative D call: TRBD1 (5 bases). In germline, CDR1 is SGHDT, CDR2 YYEEEE. The CDR3 contains 14 residues. Deletions cut 4 bases from V and 4 bases from J, with 12 bases between. Here the CDR3 reads CASSATGSGNTIYF. The CDR3 bases are TGTGCCAGCAGCGCCACAGGATCGGGAAACACCATATATTTT.

The gene calls are TRBV28 and TRBJ1-1; perhaps TRBD1 as D (6 bases). Per germline, CDR1 MDHEN and CDR2 SYDVKM. V was pared by 8 bases and J by 5 bases, with 24 bases between. The CDR3 spans 16 residues. The CDR3 is CASPARNSLGATEAFF. In DNA, the CDR3 is TGTGCCAGCCCAGCTCGAAATAGTTTGGGGGCAACTGAAGCTTTCTTT.

This clone was counted between two and nine times. This rearrangement joins TRBV10-3 to TRBJ1-2; D possibly corresponds to TRBD1 (5 bases). Trimming left V 0 bases short and J 4 bases short, with 12 bases between. The V gene's germline CDR1 is ENHRY and CDR2 SYGVKD. This CDR3 contains 15 residues. CDR3 sequence reads: CAISESIAGLYGYTF. CDR3 DNA: TGTGCCATCAGTGAGTCAATAGCGGGGCTCTATGGCTACACCTTC.

The count of this clone is one. The chain joins TRBV29-1 to TRBJ1-5; 8 positions match TRBD1. V lost 6 bases to trimming and J lost 7 bases; unmatched junction nucleotides: 8. The germline V gene has CDR1 SQVTM and CDR2 ANQGSEA. The CDR3 extends over 13 amino acids. The CDR3: CSVAQGAGQPQHF. The CDR3, as DNA: TGCAGCGTGGCTCAGGGGGCTGGACAGCCCCAGCATTTT.

The V call is TRBV12-5, the J call TRBJ1-4; D unresolved. Germline V CDR1 and CDR2: LGHNT, FRNRAP. V was shortened by 0 bases and J by 0 bases, with 8 bases between the two germline ends. CDR3 length equals 16 residues. This chain's CDR3 is CASGLVLAATNEKLFF. CDR3 DNA sequence: TGTGCTAGTGGTTTGGTACTAGCTGCAACTAATGAAAAACTGTTTTTT.

The chain carries TRBV6-1 and TRBJ1-5; D is unclear. The germline CDR1 and CDR2 sequences are MNHNS and SASEGT. Trimming stripped 4 bases from V and 0 bases from J, with 10 bases between. The CDR3 totals 15 residues. CDR3 protein: CASSGGQYSNQPQHF. The CDR3 DNA sequence: TGTGCCAGCAGTGGAGGGCAGTATAGCAATCAGCCCCAGCATTTT.

The chain employs TRBV6-6 and TRBJ2-7; D might be TRBD2 (5 bases). This CDR3 is built from 13 residues. Germline values: CDR1 MNHNY, CDR2 SVGAGI (reference sequence). With 5 bases removed from V and 2 bases from J, the gap between germline ends came to 10 bases. The CDR3 loop is CASSTGLAYEQYF. As DNA, the CDR3 is TGTGCCAGCAGTACCGGACTGGCCTACGAGCAGTACTTC.

This clone turned up a few times. This chain connects TRBV5-4 to TRBJ2-3; tentatively, D is TRBD2 (6 bases). Germline CDR1 reads SGHNT; CDR2 reads YYREEE (reference sequence). Trimming removed 0 bases at V and 2 bases at J, with 16 bases between. CDR3 length: 17 residues. The DNA for the CDR3 is TGTGCCAGCAGCTTGGCCGGAGGGACTGGGTTCACAGATACGCAGTATTTT. Protein sequence: CASSLAGGTGFTDTQYF.

This sequence joins TRBV11-2 and TRBJ2-1; 8 bases are shared with TRBD2. Germline V gene data show CDR1 as SGHAT and CDR2 as FQNNGV. There are 16 residues in the CDR3. J gave up 6 bases and V 1 base, and 8 bases lay outside the gene matches. In nucleotides, the CDR3 is TGTGCCAGCAGCTTAGTGTTGAGCGGGAGCTTCAATGAGCAGTTCTTC. It is translated as CASSLVLSGSFNEQFF.

This chain uses TRBV28 with TRBJ2-5; TRBD2 is a possible D gene (5 bases). V was pared by 3 bases and J by 5 bases, with 13 bases between. The CDR3 totals 14 residues. Germline-derived CDR1 and CDR2 are MDHEN and SYDVKM. CDR3 DNA sequence: TGTGCCAGCAGTTTCCCCGGACTGAAGGAGACCCAGTACTTC. It translates to CASSFPGLKETQYF.

The CDR3 reads CASRPPGLAATGELFF. In DNA, the CDR3 is TGTGCCAGCAGACCCCCGGGACTAGCGGCCACCGGGGAGCTGTTTTTT. V gene TRBV11-2 combines with J gene TRBJ2-2; TRBD2 matches 11 bases. V shed 6 bases and J 4 bases; nucleotides not matched to a gene: 7. The length of the CDR3 is 16 residues. Germline CDR1 reads SGHAT; CDR2 reads FQNNGV.

The rearrangement uses TRBV19 and TRBJ1-5, with 8 bases that match TRBD1. The CDR3 consists of 14 residues. From germline, CDR1 is LNHDA and CDR2 SQIVND (reference sequence). V lost 5 bases to trimming and J lost 6 bases; unmatched junction nucleotides: 6. The CDR3 reads CASSAGQVIQPQHF. The CDR3 bases are TGTGCCAGTAGTGCGGGACAGGTTATTCAGCCCCAGCATTTT.